This T cell receptor beta chain was sequenced during a study of Ad26.COV2.S vaccination and SARS-CoV-2 variants. Points from the study as a whole: Non-spike TCR breadth showed similarity between vaccine and placebo recipients.

Profiling relied on immunoSEQ multiplex PCR, and the TCRdb table lists in-frame clones only, not all of them. The sample lists 350,000 to 500,000 clones, about 90% occurring once. Indicated treatment: around 19 received Ad26.COV2.S at low or high dose, single or two shots; roughly 5 received placebo; per-sample allocation not given. Following the first vaccine or placebo injection, samples were taken on day 63. A Boston donor was an adult aged 18-55 years. Expression of Wuhan-strain SARS-CoV-2 spike came from the Ad26 vector that formed the vaccine. Germline CDR1 and CDR2: MDHEN and SYDVKM. V was pared by 3 bases and J by 1 base, with 12 bases between. The CDR3 loop spans 15 amino acids. As regards this clone: Its target is unknown.

The TCR originated in a person aged 18-65 years who received the Ad26.COV2.S COVID-19 vaccine or a placebo. The sample here was peripheral blood, taken in a trial of Ad26.COV2.S vaccine versus placebo. The chain links TRBV28 to TRBJ1-1, with a tentative D call TRBD1 (5 bases). The CDR3 sequence: CASSLGRVQNTEAFF. For the CDR3, the DNA is TGTGCCAGCAGTTTGGGCAGGGTGCAGAACACTGAAGCTTTCTTT.